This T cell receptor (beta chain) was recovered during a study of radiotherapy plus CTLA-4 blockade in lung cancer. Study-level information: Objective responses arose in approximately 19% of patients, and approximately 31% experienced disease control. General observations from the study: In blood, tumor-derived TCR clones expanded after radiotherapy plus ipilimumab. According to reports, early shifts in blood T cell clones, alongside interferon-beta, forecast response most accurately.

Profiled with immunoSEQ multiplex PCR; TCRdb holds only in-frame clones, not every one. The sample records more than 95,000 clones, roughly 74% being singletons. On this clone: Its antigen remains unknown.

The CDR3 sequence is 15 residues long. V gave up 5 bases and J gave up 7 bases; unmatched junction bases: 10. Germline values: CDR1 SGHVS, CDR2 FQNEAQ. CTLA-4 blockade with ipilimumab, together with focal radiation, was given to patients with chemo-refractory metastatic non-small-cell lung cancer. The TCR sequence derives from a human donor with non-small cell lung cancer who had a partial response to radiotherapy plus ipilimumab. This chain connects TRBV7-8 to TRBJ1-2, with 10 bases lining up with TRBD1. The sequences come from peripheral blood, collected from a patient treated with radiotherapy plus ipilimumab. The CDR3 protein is CASSLSDRGLGGYTF. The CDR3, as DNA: TGTGCCAGCAGCCTATCGGACAGGGGGTTAGGTGGCTACACCTTC.